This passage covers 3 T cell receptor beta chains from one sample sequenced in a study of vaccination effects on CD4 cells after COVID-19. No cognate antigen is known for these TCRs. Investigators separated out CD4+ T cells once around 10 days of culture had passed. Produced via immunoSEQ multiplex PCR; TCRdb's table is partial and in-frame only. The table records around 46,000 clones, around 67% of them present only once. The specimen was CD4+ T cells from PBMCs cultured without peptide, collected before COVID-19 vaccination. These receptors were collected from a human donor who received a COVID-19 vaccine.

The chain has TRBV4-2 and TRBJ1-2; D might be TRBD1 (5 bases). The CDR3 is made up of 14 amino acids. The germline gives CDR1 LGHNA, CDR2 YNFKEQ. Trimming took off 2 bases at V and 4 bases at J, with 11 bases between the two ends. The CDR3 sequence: CASSQLGQGYGYTF. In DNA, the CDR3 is TGTGCCAGCAGCCAATTAGGACAAGGCTATGGCTACACCTTC.

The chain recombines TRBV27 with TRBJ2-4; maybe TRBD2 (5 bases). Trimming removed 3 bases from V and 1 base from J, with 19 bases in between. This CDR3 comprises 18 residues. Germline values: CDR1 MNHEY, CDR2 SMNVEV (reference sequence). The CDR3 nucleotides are TGTGCCAGCAGTTTGAGGACTCCCATCCCTTTTGCCAAAAACATTCAGTACTTC. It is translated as CASSLRTPIPFAKNIQYF.

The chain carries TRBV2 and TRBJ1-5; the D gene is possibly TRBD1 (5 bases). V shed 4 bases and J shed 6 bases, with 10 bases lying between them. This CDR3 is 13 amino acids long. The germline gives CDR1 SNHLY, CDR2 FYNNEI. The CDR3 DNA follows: TGTGCCAGCAGTGTCAAGGGACTTCAGCCCCAGCATTTT. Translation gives CASSVKGLQPQHF.